This is a list of T cell receptor beta chains from one sample in a study of T cells in Graves' hyperthyroidism and ophthalmopathy. TCRdb re-called the multiplex PCR reads with MiXCR, one entry per CDR3 protein. The sample has about 250,000 distinct CDR3 sequences; around 25% are singletons. The sample consisted of blood. These receptors all stem from a woman aged 40 to 55 with Graves' ophthalmopathy. Each CDR3 is given with its conserved first and last residue. Fields, in order: clone size, J gene, V gene, D gene, CDR3 protein, CDR3 DNA. D genes are given only for firm matches. Part of the rows lack a size; the others show once, few, many or a class for expanded clones.

abundance: many; j_gene: TRBJ2-4; v_gene: TRBV4-1; d_gene: .; CDR3aa: CASSQENLGADIQYF; CDR3nt: TGCGCCAGCAGCCAAGAAAACCTCGGAGCGGACATTCAGTACTTC
abundance: few; j_gene: TRBJ1-1; v_gene: TRBV6-1; d_gene: .; CDR3aa: CASSAQAFAEAFF; CDR3nt: TGTGCCAGCAGTGCACAGGCTTTCGCTGAAGCTTTCTTT
abundance: .; j_gene: TRBJ2-7; v_gene: TRBV28; d_gene: .; CDR3aa: CASSPPSEASLQYF; CDR3nt: TGTGCCAGCAGCCCCCCTAGCGAAGCTTCATTGCAGTACTTC
abundance: many; j_gene: TRBJ2-7; v_gene: TRBV24-1; d_gene: TRBD1; CDR3aa: CATVDRAYRTYEQYF; CDR3nt: TGTGCCACCGTTGACAGGGCTTACCGGACCTACGAGCAGTACTTC
abundance: many; j_gene: TRBJ2-7; v_gene: TRBV9; d_gene: TRBD2; CDR3aa: CASSPSGTPYEQYF; CDR3nt: TGTGCCAGCAGCCCTAGCGGGACCCCCTACGAGCAGTACTTC
abundance: many; j_gene: TRBJ2-3; v_gene: TRBV11-3; d_gene: .; CDR3aa: CASSLPMRRTDTQYF; CDR3nt: TGTGCCAGCAGCTTGCCCATGCGCCGCACAGATACGCAGTATTTT
abundance: many; j_gene: TRBJ2-7; v_gene: TRBV11-3; d_gene: .; CDR3aa: CASSLDFYHEQYF; CDR3nt: TGTGCCAGCAGCTTAGACTTTTACCACGAGCAGTACTTC
abundance: many; j_gene: TRBJ2-2; v_gene: TRBV3-1; d_gene: .; CDR3aa: CASSPNAQVNTGELFF; CDR3nt: TGTGCCAGCAGCCCCAACGCACAGGTCAACACCGGGGAGCTGTTTTTT
abundance: few; j_gene: TRBJ1-1; v_gene: TRBV6-2/TRBV6-3; d_gene: .; CDR3aa: CASSYSPADGTEAFF; CDR3nt: TGTGCCAGCAGTTACTCCCCAGCGGATGGAACTGAAGCTTTCTTT
abundance: .; j_gene: TRBJ2-2; v_gene: TRBV6-2/TRBV6-3; d_gene: TRBD1; CDR3aa: CASRRPSGQGARVGELFF; CDR3nt: TGTGCCAGCAGACGCCCGTCGGGACAGGGGGCGCGTGTCGGGGAGCTGTTTTTT
abundance: many; j_gene: TRBJ2-2; v_gene: TRBV20-1; d_gene: TRBD2; CDR3aa: CSASMTSGISGGELFF; CDR3nt: TGCAGTGCTAGTATGACTAGCGGGATTAGTGGCGGGGAGCTGTTTTTT
abundance: many; j_gene: TRBJ2-4; v_gene: TRBV5-8; d_gene: TRBD2; CDR3aa: CASSHGTSGVKNIQYF; CDR3nt: TGTGCCAGCAGCCATGGGACTAGCGGGGTTAAAAACATTCAGTACTTC
abundance: .; j_gene: TRBJ2-7; v_gene: TRBV5-6; d_gene: TRBD1; CDR3aa: CASYGQGANEQYF; CDR3nt: TGTGCCAGCTACGGGCAGGGGGCTAACGAGCAGTACTTC
abundance: medium-sized; j_gene: TRBJ1-6; v_gene: TRBV12-3/TRBV12-4; d_gene: TRBD1; CDR3aa: CASTPGQGNSPLHF; CDR3nt: TGTGCCAGCACCCCGGGACAGGGTAATTCACCCCTCCACTTT
abundance: many; j_gene: TRBJ1-2; v_gene: TRBV28; d_gene: TRBD1; CDR3aa: CASSPTGDTLYGYTF; CDR3nt: TGTGCCAGCAGTCCCACAGGGGATACCCTCTATGGCTACACCTTC
abundance: .; j_gene: TRBJ2-6; v_gene: TRBV6-2/TRBV6-3; d_gene: .; CDR3aa: CASSYREEANVLTF; CDR3nt: TGTGCCAGCAGTTACAGGGAAGAGGCCAACGTCCTGACTTTC
abundance: many; j_gene: TRBJ2-7; v_gene: TRBV28; d_gene: TRBD1; CDR3aa: CASSYLRTGGVEQYF; CDR3nt: TGTGCCAGCAGTTATCTTCGGACAGGAGGCGTCGAGCAGTACTTC
abundance: .; j_gene: TRBJ2-7; v_gene: TRBV12-3/TRBV12-4; d_gene: .; CDR3aa: CASSSLPGLGTSYEQYF; CDR3nt: TGTGCCAGCAGTTCTCTTCCGGGACTGGGGACCTCCTACGAGCAGTACTTC
abundance: many; j_gene: TRBJ1-5; v_gene: TRBV2; d_gene: .; CDR3aa: CASSKDSSNQPQHF; CDR3nt: TGTGCCAGCAGTAAGGACAGTAGCAATCAGCCCCAGCATTTT
abundance: many; j_gene: TRBJ2-7; v_gene: TRBV12-3/TRBV12-4; d_gene: TRBD1; CDR3aa: CASSLNPGQGAGAYEQYF; CDR3nt: TGTGCCAGCAGTTTAAATCCAGGACAGGGGGCTGGAGCCTACGAGCAGTACTTC
abundance: many; j_gene: TRBJ1-2; v_gene: TRBV20-1; d_gene: TRBD1; CDR3aa: CSATDRVYGYTF; CDR3nt: TGCAGTGCGACGGACAGGGTCTATGGCTACACCTTC
abundance: many; j_gene: TRBJ2-2; v_gene: TRBV9; d_gene: .; CDR3aa: CASSVAAANTGELFF; CDR3nt: TGTGCCAGCAGCGTGGCGGCAGCGAACACCGGGGAGCTGTTTTTT
abundance: .; j_gene: TRBJ2-7; v_gene: TRBV27; d_gene: .; CDR3aa: CATSERGTEQYF; CDR3nt: TGTGCCACCAGTGAGAGGGGAACCGAGCAGTACTTC
abundance: many; j_gene: TRBJ1-1; v_gene: TRBV24-1; d_gene: TRBD1; CDR3aa: CATNQGTDTEAFF; CDR3nt: TGTGCCACCAACCAAGGGACAGACACTGAAGCTTTCTTT
abundance: many; j_gene: TRBJ1-1; v_gene: TRBV24-1; d_gene: .; CDR3aa: CATSDAGAANTEAFF; CDR3nt: TGTGCCACCAGTGACGCAGGGGCGGCGAACACTGAAGCTTTCTTT
abundance: many; j_gene: TRBJ1-1; v_gene: TRBV19; d_gene: TRBD1; CDR3aa: CASSALQGAHSEAFF; CDR3nt: TGTGCCAGTAGTGCTTTACAGGGGGCCCACTCTGAAGCTTTCTTT
abundance: many; j_gene: TRBJ1-2; v_gene: TRBV29-1; d_gene: .; CDR3aa: CSVENGAGRYGYTF; CDR3nt: TGCAGCGTTGAAAACGGGGCAGGGAGATATGGCTACACCTTC
abundance: .; j_gene: TRBJ1-5; v_gene: TRBV6-1; d_gene: TRBD1; CDR3aa: CASSELQGQGNQPQHF; CDR3nt: TGTGCCAGCAGTGAACTCCAAGGACAGGGCAATCAGCCCCAGCATTTT
abundance: .; j_gene: TRBJ1-2; v_gene: TRBV7-9; d_gene: TRBD1; CDR3aa: CASSWGTGVGYTF; CDR3nt: TGTGCCAGCAGCTGGGGGACAGGGGTCGGCTACACCTTC
abundance: .; j_gene: TRBJ2-5; v_gene: TRBV12-5; d_gene: TRBD2; CDR3aa: CASGFPRLAGQETQYF; CDR3nt: TGTGCTAGTGGTTTCCCCCGACTAGCGGGCCAAGAGACCCAGTACTTC
abundance: .; j_gene: TRBJ2-7; v_gene: TRBV7-2; d_gene: .; CDR3aa: CASSPTRTISYEQYF; CDR3nt: TGTGCCAGCAGCCCCACCCGGACTATCTCCTACGAGCAGTACTTC
abundance: many; j_gene: TRBJ2-5; v_gene: TRBV5-4; d_gene: .; CDR3aa: CASSLYLGPAETQYF; CDR3nt: TGTGCCAGCAGCTTGTATCTGGGACCTGCAGAGACCCAGTACTTC
abundance: many; j_gene: TRBJ2-4; v_gene: TRBV6-5; d_gene: TRBD2; CDR3aa: CASSYSTASGQAVKNIQYF; CDR3nt: TGTGCCAGCAGTTACTCGACGGCTAGCGGACAAGCAGTCAAAAACATTCAGTACTTC
abundance: .; j_gene: TRBJ2-7; v_gene: TRBV7-8; d_gene: .; CDR3aa: CASSPGSAIPYEQYF; CDR3nt: TGTGCCAGCAGCCCGGGTAGCGCAATCCCCTACGAGCAGTACTTC
abundance: many; j_gene: TRBJ1-5; v_gene: TRBV20-1; d_gene: TRBD1; CDR3aa: CSARVSRAGGDQPQHF; CDR3nt: TGCAGTGCTAGAGTTAGTCGGGCAGGGGGGGATCAGCCCCAGCATTTT
abundance: few; j_gene: TRBJ2-5; v_gene: TRBV6-1; d_gene: .; CDR3aa: CASFPGHLQETQYF; CDR3nt: TGTGCCAGCTTTCCGGGACACCTTCAAGAGACGCAGTACTTC
abundance: many; j_gene: TRBJ2-5; v_gene: TRBV12-3/TRBV12-4; d_gene: TRBD1; CDR3aa: CASRQGMGETQYF; CDR3nt: TGTGCCAGCAGACAGGGGATGGGGGAGACCCAGTACTTC
abundance: many; j_gene: TRBJ1-2; v_gene: TRBV3-1; d_gene: .; CDR3aa: CASSQAQTKSIGYTF; CDR3nt: TGTGCCAGCAGCCAAGCGCAGACTAAGAGTATTGGCTACACCTTC
abundance: many; j_gene: TRBJ2-7; v_gene: TRBV29-1; d_gene: TRBD2; CDR3aa: CSVDRAGGPYEQYF; CDR3nt: TGCAGCGTTGATCGAGCGGGAGGGCCCTACGAGCAGTACTTC
abundance: many; j_gene: TRBJ1-2; v_gene: TRBV11-1; d_gene: .; CDR3aa: CASSSDQRWINYGYTF; CDR3nt: TGTGCCAGCAGCTCAGACCAGAGGTGGATTAACTATGGCTACACCTTC